Below, 25 T cell receptor beta chains from the same sample are listed, as sequenced in a study of blood T cell repertoires in COVID-19. Measured with immunoSEQ multiplex PCR; TCRdb has only the in-frame clones, and not every one. The data hold about 160,000 clones, with over 70% observed a single time. Sequencing was done on a sample of PBMCs or T cells enriched from blood (not recorded which). These receptors all stem from a woman between 35 and 50 years old with acute COVID-19.

This clone was seen many times. The chain employs TRBV5-5 and TRBJ2-5; no firm D call. The ends were cut back, 1 base at V and 5 bases at J, with 9 bases in the middle. The V gene's germline CDR1 is SGHKS and CDR2 YYEKEE (reference sequence). This CDR3 region has 13 residues. The CDR3 bases are TGTGCCAGCAGCTTGACGGCGCGGGAGACCCAGTACTTC. Protein: CASSLTARETQYF.

V and J are TRBV5-4 and TRBJ2-5; D not resolved. V was shortened by 3 bases and J by 5 bases, with 14 bases between the two germline ends. The CDR3 spans 14 residues. The germline V gene has CDR1 SGHNT and CDR2 YYREEE (reference sequence). The CDR3 protein is CASSSGVGSETQYF. The DNA for the CDR3 is TGTGCCAGCAGCTCTGGAGTTGGCTCGGAGACCCAGTACTTC.

This rearrangement joins TRBV19 to TRBJ2-1; TRBD2 matches at 7 bases. V shed 6 bases, J shed 4 bases, and the junction held 9 bases outside the gene matches. This CDR3 has 15 residues. Per the germline V gene, CDR1 is LNHDA and CDR2 is SQIVND (reference sequence). CDR3 protein: CASRPTSDLYNEQFF. In DNA form, the CDR3 reads TGTGCCAGTAGACCTACTAGCGACCTTTACAATGAGCAGTTCTTC.

This clone was seen a single time. This chain uses TRBV5-1 with TRBJ2-1; perhaps TRBD2 as D (6 bases). The CDR3 has 15 residues. V dropped 0 bases and J dropped 6 bases, with 13 bases sitting between them. CDR1 is SGHRS and CDR2 is YFSETQ in the germline V gene. The CDR3 here is CASSLGGKSGNEQFF. CDR3 nucleotides: TGCGCCAGCAGCTTGGGCGGGAAATCGGGCAATGAGCAGTTCTTC.

The chain is built from TRBV5-8 and TRBJ1-2, with TRBD1 as a possible D gene (5 bases). CDR1 SGHTS and CDR2 YDEGEE come from the germline V gene. The CDR3 totals 16 residues. V was clipped by 4 bases and J by 2 bases, with 18 bases between them. The CDR3 region is CASSRGRPTENYGYTF. CDR3 DNA sequence: TGTGCCAGCAGCCGTGGGCGGCCGACAGAGAACTATGGCTACACCTTC.

This clone was seen only once. J is TRBJ1-1 and V is TRBV18; 8 nucleotides agree with TRBD1. The germline V gene encodes CDR1 KGHSH and CDR2 LQKENI. The CDR3 spans 14 residues. V was clipped by 4 bases and J by 1 base; unmatched bases: 2. CDR3 nucleotide sequence: TGTGCCAGCTCACTCGGACAGGGGAACACTGAAGCTTTCTTT. This gives the protein CASSLGQGNTEAFF.

The genes are TRBV19 and TRBJ1-6; the match to TRBD1 covers 9 bases. CDR1 and CDR2 from the germline V gene are LNHDA and SQIVND (reference sequence). This CDR3 has 14 residues. Germline trimming cut 7 bases from V and 10 bases from J; bases unmatched to any gene: 8. CDR3 in amino acids: CASNSDRGGSPLHF. The CDR3 nucleotides read TGTGCCAGTAACTCGGACAGGGGTGGATCACCCCTCCACTTT.

The chain has TRBV11-3 and TRBJ2-5; unclear D gene. V dropped 1 base and J dropped 5 bases, with 14 bases sitting between them. The CDR3 contains 15 residues. CDR1 SGHNT and CDR2 YENEEA come from the germline V gene. CDR3 sequence (DNA): TGTGCCAGCAGCTTAGGTGGGCCTCCTCAGGAGACCCAGTACTTC. It yields the protein CASSLGGPPQETQYF.

The chain joins TRBV21-1 to TRBJ2-3; the table's D call of TRBD1 was not tested on the DNA. TRBV21-1 is assigned pseudogene status. The CDR3 loop spans 17 amino acids. The CDR3 nucleotides read TGTGCCAGCAGCCCCTTGGACAGGTTCAATGGTACAGATACGCAGTATTTT. Its protein product is CASSPLDRFNGTDTQYF.

The rearrangement links TRBV12-3 or TRBV12-4 to TRBJ1-5, with D possibly matching TRBD1 (5 bases). Trimming removed 4 bases from V and 10 bases from J, with 11 bases in between. CDR3 size: 12 residues. The CDR3 DNA sequence: TGTGCCAGCAGTTCTCCAGGGTCCCCCCAGCATTTT. Its translation is CASSSPGSPQHF.

The J gene is TRBJ1-4, the V gene TRBV5-6, with TRBD1 as a possible D gene (5 bases). The CDR3 length is 16 residues. Trimming left V 4 bases short and J 1 base short, with 14 bases between. The germline V gene encodes CDR1 SGHDT and CDR2 YYEEEE. CDR3 in DNA: TGTGCCAGCAGCAAATACGGACACGTAACTAATGAAAAACTGTTTTTT. Translation gives CASSKYGHVTNEKLFF.

The chain employs TRBV3-1 (or the pseudogene TRBV3-2) and TRBJ2-1; TRBD2 matches 9 bases. Trimming cost V 4 bases and J 3 bases; bases outside gene matches: 10. The CDR3 runs 17 residues. CDR1 LGHDT and CDR2 YNNKEL come from the germline V gene (reference sequence). The CDR3 protein is CASSPSLVAGVYNEQFF. CDR3 bases: TGTGCCAGCAGCCCGTCCCTTGTAGCGGGAGTCTACAATGAGCAGTTCTTC.

This sequence joins TRBV7-3 and TRBJ1-6; TRBD1 matches at 7 bases. V trimming: 1 base; J trimming: 3 bases; junction bases outside the gene matches: 0. Germline lookup yields CDR1 SGHTA and CDR2 FQGTGA. The CDR3 sequence is 15 residues long. The CDR3 reads CASSLRDSYNSPLHF. The CDR3 nucleotides read TGTGCCAGCAGCTTAAGGGACAGCTATAATTCACCCCTCCACTTT.

This clone was seen more than once but under ten times. The V and J genes are TRBV5-1 and TRBJ1-2; D is possibly TRBD1 (6 bases). This CDR3 has 14 residues. V lost 4 bases to trimming and J lost 8 bases, with 18 bases between them. Per the germline V gene, CDR1 is SGHRS and CDR2 is YFSETQ. The CDR3 is CASSPDSTSRGYTF. Here the CDR3 DNA reads TGCGCCAGCAGCCCGGACAGTACTTCGCGGGGCTACACCTTC.

This rearrangement joins TRBV27 to TRBJ2-5, with D perhaps matching TRBD1 (6 bases). The CDR3 contains 15 residues. In germline, CDR1 is MNHEY, CDR2 SMNVEV (reference sequence). Trimming took 4 bases from V and 4 from J, leaving 16 bases between them. The CDR3 reads CASSSGQTSGETQYF. Here the CDR3 DNA reads TGTGCCAGCAGTTCAGGACAGACTTCGGGAGAGACCCAGTACTTC.

Written as DNA, the CDR3 is TGTGCCAGTACCCCAAGGGGACAGGGACAAGAGACCCAGTACTTC. Its protein is CASTPRGQGQETQYF. The chain has TRBV19 and TRBJ2-5, with 9 bases identical to TRBD1. V dropped 7 bases and J dropped 2; count of bases not matched to a gene: 8. The CDR3 covers 15 residues. From germline, CDR1 is LNHDA and CDR2 SQIVND (reference sequence). Filled out from reference TRBV19 and TRBJ2-5, the complete variable domain reads DGGITQSPKYLFRKEGQNVTLSCEQNLNHDAMYWYRQDPGQGLRLIYYSQIVNDFQKGDIAEGYSVSREKKESFPLTVTSAQKNPTAFYLCASTPRGQGQETQYFGPGTRLLVL.

The J gene is TRBJ1-1, the V gene TRBV5-4; D is uncertain. The CDR3 covers 15 residues. Between the trimmed V and J ends, which lost 0 bases and 0 bases, there was a span of 9 bases. Germline values: CDR1 SGHNT, CDR2 YYREEE (reference sequence). This chain's CDR3 is CASSLDPVMNTEAFF. The CDR3 DNA sequence: TGTGCCAGCAGCTTGGATCCGGTTATGAACACTGAAGCTTTCTTT.

The J gene is TRBJ2-5, the V gene TRBV5-5; TRBD2 is a possible D gene (7 bases). The CDR3 extends over 16 amino acids. The V gene's germline CDR1 is SGHKS and CDR2 YYEKEE (reference sequence). Trimming stripped 6 bases from V and 5 bases from J, with 23 bases between. CDR3 protein: CASNAIGGDMAETQYF. The DNA of the CDR3 is TGTGCCAGCAATGCCATTGGGGGGGACATGGCGGAGACCCAGTACTTC.

V and J are TRBV11-3 and TRBJ2-3, with D possibly TRBD1 on 6 matching bases. Germline CDR1 and CDR2: SGHNT and YENEEA. The CDR3 is made up of 11 amino acids. V shed 8 bases and J shed 5 bases, with 8 bases lying between them. As DNA, the CDR3 is TGTGCCAGCGAAGGGGGAGATACGCAGTATTTT. Amino acid sequence: CASEGGDTQYF.

The chain combines TRBV7-9 with TRBJ2-1, with 8 nucleotides matching TRBD2. CDR3 length: 16 amino acids. The V gene's germline CDR1 is SEHNR and CDR2 FQNEAQ (reference sequence). V was clipped by 6 bases and J by 7 bases; unmatched bases: 14. The CDR3 DNA follows: TGTGCCAGCAGAGAGAGCCCACAGCGGGGGTATAATGAGCAGTTCTTC. Protein product: CASRESPQRGYNEQFF.

The chain uses TRBV27 and TRBJ2-2; 8 bases map to TRBD1. The V gene's germline CDR1 is MNHEY and CDR2 SMNVEV (reference sequence). The CDR3 has 14 amino acids. The V segment lost 6 bases and the J segment 5 bases; nucleotides outside the gene matches: 5. The CDR3 DNA reads TGTGCCAGCAGACTCACAGGGGGTACCGGGGAGCTGTTTTTT. Its translation: CASRLTGGTGELFF.

J is TRBJ2-1 and V is TRBV24-1, with TRBD2 as a possible D gene (5 bases). Trimming removed 1 base at V and 0 bases at J, with 15 bases between. Germline V gene lookup returns CDR1 KGHDR and CDR2 SFDVKD. CDR3 length: 18 amino acids. The CDR3 loop is CATSDFSSKTSSYNEQFF. CDR3 DNA sequence: TGTGCCACCAGTGATTTTTCTAGCAAAACGAGCTCCTACAATGAGCAGTTCTTC.

This chain uses TRBV7-3 with TRBJ2-2, with 13 bases fitting TRBD2. CDR3 size: 18 residues. The J segment lost 4 bases and the V segment lost 0 bases, leaving 5 bases of the junction unmatched. Looked up from germline, CDR1 is SGHTA and CDR2 is FQGTGA. CDR3 DNA: TGTGCCAGCAGCTTAACGTCTACTAGCGGGAGGGGCACCGGGGAGCTGTTTTTT. Translation gives CASSLTSTSGRGTGELFF.

This clone came up once. The chain couples TRBV5-4 to TRBJ1-2, with 8 bases aligning to TRBD1. CDR1 is SGHNT and CDR2 is YYREEE in the germline V gene (reference sequence). The CDR3 runs 15 residues. With V trimmed by 4 bases and J by 5 bases, 10 bases remained unmatched. CDR3 DNA: TGTGCCAGCAGCATCACCGGGACAGGCCTTTATGGCTACACCTTC. Protein sequence: CASSITGTGLYGYTF.

This sequence joins TRBV21-1 and TRBJ1-1; the table calls TRBD1, which could not be checked here. TRBV21-1 has pseudogene status. This CDR3 has 15 residues. The CDR3 protein is CASSKEAGPDTEAFF. CDR3 DNA: TGTGCCAGCAGCAAAGAGGCAGGGCCGGACACTGAAGCTTTCTTT.